This TCR beta chain was observed in a study of T cell responses to AZD1222 COVID-19 vaccine. Study-level results: Vaccination with two AZD1222 doses was followed by a rise in Spike-specific TCR breadth and depth. Clonal diversity was possibly underestimated; the donors were predominantly white British and more often female.

Trimming took off 3 bases at V and 5 bases at J, with 11 bases between the two ends. CDR1 and CDR2 from the germline V gene are SGHNT and YYREEE (reference sequence). This CDR3 region has 14 residues. In the case of this clone: The antigen is unknown.

Repertoires were generated with immunoSEQ multiplex PCR, while TCRdb's copy carries only in-frame clones and drops some. The sample has 150,000 to 200,000 clones; about 90% are singletons. Sequenced here: peripheral blood, sampled 28 days after the second AZD1222 dose. This rearrangement joins TRBV5-4 to TRBJ1-4; possible D gene TRBD1, 5 bases. This sequence was found in an adult who received the AZD1222 COVID-19 vaccine. CDR3 sequence reads: CASSYQGGNEKLFF. In nucleotides, the CDR3 is TGTGCCAGCAGCTACCAGGGAGGGAATGAAAAACTGTTTTTT.